The 11 T cell receptor beta chains in this list originate from one sample, sequenced in a study of cytomegalovirus exposure and HLA in healthy donors. Amplification used 60 Vbeta primers and 13 Jbeta primers. Libraries were prepared by immunoSEQ multiplex PCR; TCRdb keeps only in-frame clonotypes and omits some of them. The table includes some 150,000 clones, more than 80% detected once. The sample comprised PBMCs. The receptors come from a woman between 18 and 30 years old in good health and CMV-seronegative.

The chain's CDR3 is CASSLANLYGYTF. The CDR3 region has the DNA TGTGCCAGCAGTTTAGCTAACCTCTATGGCTACACCTTC. This chain connects TRBV28 to TRBJ1-2, with D hard to call. This CDR3 contains 13 residues. Germline values: CDR1 MDHEN, CDR2 SYDVKM. V was trimmed by 2 bases and J by 4 bases, leaving 8 bases between them.

The gene calls are TRBV19 and TRBJ2-4, with 7 bases lining up with TRBD2. This CDR3 contains 14 residues. Germline CDR1 reads LNHDA; CDR2 reads SQIVND (reference sequence). Trimming took 3 bases from V and 7 from J; bases not matched to a gene: 6. CDR3 coding DNA: TGTGCCAGTAGTATGTCTACTAGCGATAACATTCAGTACTTC. Translation: CASSMSTSDNIQYF.

V and J are TRBV9 and TRBJ2-3; no clear D. The germline CDR1 and CDR2 sequences are SGDLS and YYNGEE. Trimming cost V 6 bases and J 1 base, with 9 bases left between them. The CDR3 is 13 amino acids. The CDR3 region is CASTISGTDTQYF. Written as DNA, the CDR3 is TGTGCCAGCACCATCTCGGGCACAGATACGCAGTATTTT.

V usage is TRBV15 and J usage is TRBJ1-4; 10 bases line up with TRBD1. The CDR3 extends over 18 amino acids. Unmatched junction bases numbered 16, after V lost 5 bases and J lost 7 bases. Looked up from germline, CDR1 is LNHNV and CDR2 is YYDKDF (reference sequence). As DNA, the CDR3 is TGTGCCACCAGCGGGAGACCGGGACAGGGGTTAGGCGGTGAAAAACTGTTTTTT. The encoded protein is CATSGRPGQGLGGEKLFF.

The rearrangement uses TRBV6-5 and TRBJ2-1; 9 bases map to TRBD2. This CDR3 is 14 amino acids long. J was trimmed by 7 bases and V by 2 bases; bases with no gene match: 3. CDR1 and CDR2 from the germline V gene are MNHEY and SVGAGI. As DNA, the CDR3 is TGTGCCAGCAGTTACATGGCGGGAGGGAATGAGCAGTTCTTC. This sequence encodes CASSYMAGGNEQFF.

CDR3 region: CASSLDQGLYGYTF. As DNA, the CDR3 is TGTGCCAGCAGTCTGGACCAGGGACTCTATGGCTACACCTTC. This sequence joins TRBV27 and TRBJ1-2, with a possible D match to TRBD1 (5 bases). CDR3 size: 14 residues. Trimming shortened V by 5 bases and J by 4 bases, and 14 bases separated the two germline ends. Germline assignment: CDR1 MNHEY and CDR2 SMNVEV (reference sequence).

This chain uses TRBV18 with TRBJ2-7; 8 bases align to TRBD2. V was pared by 3 bases and J by 0 bases, with 1 base of the junction left unmatched. Germline CDR1 KGHSH, CDR2 LQKENI. The CDR3 length is 14 residues. CDR3 protein: CASSPGTSSYEQYF. DNA of the CDR3: TGTGCCAGCTCACCGGGGACTAGCTCCTACGAGCAGTACTTC.

The gene calls are TRBV18 and TRBJ1-5; D possibly corresponds to TRBD1 (6 bases). The V gene lost 6 bases and the J gene lost 6 bases, with 12 bases spanning the gap. The V gene's germline CDR1 is KGHSH and CDR2 LQKENI. The length of the CDR3 is 13 residues. The CDR3 nucleotides are TGTGCCAGCTCGGCAGGGGTGGGTCAGCCCCAGCATTTT. Translated, it gives CASSAGVGQPQHF.

Only a few counts were recorded for this clone. The rearrangement joins TRBV9 to TRBJ2-1; 12 nucleotides align to TRBD2. The germline CDR1 and CDR2 sequences are SGDLS and YYNGEE. The CDR3 is made up of 16 amino acids. J was trimmed by 10 bases and V by 4 bases; bases with no gene match: 12. CDR3 bases: TGTGCCAGCAGCCCGCACCCGGGACTAGCGGGCCGGGAGCAGTTCTTC. Its protein is CASSPHPGLAGREQFF.

Only a few counts were recorded for this clone. This chain joins TRBV9 and TRBJ2-4, with D possibly matching TRBD2 (5 bases). In germline, CDR1 is SGDLS, CDR2 YYNGEE. V was shortened by 3 bases and J by 15 bases, with 19 bases between the two germline ends. The CDR3 has 13 amino acids. CDR3: CASSASNEGLVYF. CDR3 nucleotides: TGTGCCAGCAGCGCCTCGAACGAGGGATTGGTGTACTTC.

The V call is TRBV6-1, the J call TRBJ2-1; the D is unclear. The CDR3 is 13 amino acids. Trimming cost V 1 base and J 6 bases, with 7 bases left between them. Germline V lookup: CDR1 MNHNS, CDR2 SASEGT. The CDR3 DNA reads as TGTGCCAGCAGTGAAGTCCGAGCCAATGAGCAGTTCTTC. Translating it yields CASSEVRANEQFF.